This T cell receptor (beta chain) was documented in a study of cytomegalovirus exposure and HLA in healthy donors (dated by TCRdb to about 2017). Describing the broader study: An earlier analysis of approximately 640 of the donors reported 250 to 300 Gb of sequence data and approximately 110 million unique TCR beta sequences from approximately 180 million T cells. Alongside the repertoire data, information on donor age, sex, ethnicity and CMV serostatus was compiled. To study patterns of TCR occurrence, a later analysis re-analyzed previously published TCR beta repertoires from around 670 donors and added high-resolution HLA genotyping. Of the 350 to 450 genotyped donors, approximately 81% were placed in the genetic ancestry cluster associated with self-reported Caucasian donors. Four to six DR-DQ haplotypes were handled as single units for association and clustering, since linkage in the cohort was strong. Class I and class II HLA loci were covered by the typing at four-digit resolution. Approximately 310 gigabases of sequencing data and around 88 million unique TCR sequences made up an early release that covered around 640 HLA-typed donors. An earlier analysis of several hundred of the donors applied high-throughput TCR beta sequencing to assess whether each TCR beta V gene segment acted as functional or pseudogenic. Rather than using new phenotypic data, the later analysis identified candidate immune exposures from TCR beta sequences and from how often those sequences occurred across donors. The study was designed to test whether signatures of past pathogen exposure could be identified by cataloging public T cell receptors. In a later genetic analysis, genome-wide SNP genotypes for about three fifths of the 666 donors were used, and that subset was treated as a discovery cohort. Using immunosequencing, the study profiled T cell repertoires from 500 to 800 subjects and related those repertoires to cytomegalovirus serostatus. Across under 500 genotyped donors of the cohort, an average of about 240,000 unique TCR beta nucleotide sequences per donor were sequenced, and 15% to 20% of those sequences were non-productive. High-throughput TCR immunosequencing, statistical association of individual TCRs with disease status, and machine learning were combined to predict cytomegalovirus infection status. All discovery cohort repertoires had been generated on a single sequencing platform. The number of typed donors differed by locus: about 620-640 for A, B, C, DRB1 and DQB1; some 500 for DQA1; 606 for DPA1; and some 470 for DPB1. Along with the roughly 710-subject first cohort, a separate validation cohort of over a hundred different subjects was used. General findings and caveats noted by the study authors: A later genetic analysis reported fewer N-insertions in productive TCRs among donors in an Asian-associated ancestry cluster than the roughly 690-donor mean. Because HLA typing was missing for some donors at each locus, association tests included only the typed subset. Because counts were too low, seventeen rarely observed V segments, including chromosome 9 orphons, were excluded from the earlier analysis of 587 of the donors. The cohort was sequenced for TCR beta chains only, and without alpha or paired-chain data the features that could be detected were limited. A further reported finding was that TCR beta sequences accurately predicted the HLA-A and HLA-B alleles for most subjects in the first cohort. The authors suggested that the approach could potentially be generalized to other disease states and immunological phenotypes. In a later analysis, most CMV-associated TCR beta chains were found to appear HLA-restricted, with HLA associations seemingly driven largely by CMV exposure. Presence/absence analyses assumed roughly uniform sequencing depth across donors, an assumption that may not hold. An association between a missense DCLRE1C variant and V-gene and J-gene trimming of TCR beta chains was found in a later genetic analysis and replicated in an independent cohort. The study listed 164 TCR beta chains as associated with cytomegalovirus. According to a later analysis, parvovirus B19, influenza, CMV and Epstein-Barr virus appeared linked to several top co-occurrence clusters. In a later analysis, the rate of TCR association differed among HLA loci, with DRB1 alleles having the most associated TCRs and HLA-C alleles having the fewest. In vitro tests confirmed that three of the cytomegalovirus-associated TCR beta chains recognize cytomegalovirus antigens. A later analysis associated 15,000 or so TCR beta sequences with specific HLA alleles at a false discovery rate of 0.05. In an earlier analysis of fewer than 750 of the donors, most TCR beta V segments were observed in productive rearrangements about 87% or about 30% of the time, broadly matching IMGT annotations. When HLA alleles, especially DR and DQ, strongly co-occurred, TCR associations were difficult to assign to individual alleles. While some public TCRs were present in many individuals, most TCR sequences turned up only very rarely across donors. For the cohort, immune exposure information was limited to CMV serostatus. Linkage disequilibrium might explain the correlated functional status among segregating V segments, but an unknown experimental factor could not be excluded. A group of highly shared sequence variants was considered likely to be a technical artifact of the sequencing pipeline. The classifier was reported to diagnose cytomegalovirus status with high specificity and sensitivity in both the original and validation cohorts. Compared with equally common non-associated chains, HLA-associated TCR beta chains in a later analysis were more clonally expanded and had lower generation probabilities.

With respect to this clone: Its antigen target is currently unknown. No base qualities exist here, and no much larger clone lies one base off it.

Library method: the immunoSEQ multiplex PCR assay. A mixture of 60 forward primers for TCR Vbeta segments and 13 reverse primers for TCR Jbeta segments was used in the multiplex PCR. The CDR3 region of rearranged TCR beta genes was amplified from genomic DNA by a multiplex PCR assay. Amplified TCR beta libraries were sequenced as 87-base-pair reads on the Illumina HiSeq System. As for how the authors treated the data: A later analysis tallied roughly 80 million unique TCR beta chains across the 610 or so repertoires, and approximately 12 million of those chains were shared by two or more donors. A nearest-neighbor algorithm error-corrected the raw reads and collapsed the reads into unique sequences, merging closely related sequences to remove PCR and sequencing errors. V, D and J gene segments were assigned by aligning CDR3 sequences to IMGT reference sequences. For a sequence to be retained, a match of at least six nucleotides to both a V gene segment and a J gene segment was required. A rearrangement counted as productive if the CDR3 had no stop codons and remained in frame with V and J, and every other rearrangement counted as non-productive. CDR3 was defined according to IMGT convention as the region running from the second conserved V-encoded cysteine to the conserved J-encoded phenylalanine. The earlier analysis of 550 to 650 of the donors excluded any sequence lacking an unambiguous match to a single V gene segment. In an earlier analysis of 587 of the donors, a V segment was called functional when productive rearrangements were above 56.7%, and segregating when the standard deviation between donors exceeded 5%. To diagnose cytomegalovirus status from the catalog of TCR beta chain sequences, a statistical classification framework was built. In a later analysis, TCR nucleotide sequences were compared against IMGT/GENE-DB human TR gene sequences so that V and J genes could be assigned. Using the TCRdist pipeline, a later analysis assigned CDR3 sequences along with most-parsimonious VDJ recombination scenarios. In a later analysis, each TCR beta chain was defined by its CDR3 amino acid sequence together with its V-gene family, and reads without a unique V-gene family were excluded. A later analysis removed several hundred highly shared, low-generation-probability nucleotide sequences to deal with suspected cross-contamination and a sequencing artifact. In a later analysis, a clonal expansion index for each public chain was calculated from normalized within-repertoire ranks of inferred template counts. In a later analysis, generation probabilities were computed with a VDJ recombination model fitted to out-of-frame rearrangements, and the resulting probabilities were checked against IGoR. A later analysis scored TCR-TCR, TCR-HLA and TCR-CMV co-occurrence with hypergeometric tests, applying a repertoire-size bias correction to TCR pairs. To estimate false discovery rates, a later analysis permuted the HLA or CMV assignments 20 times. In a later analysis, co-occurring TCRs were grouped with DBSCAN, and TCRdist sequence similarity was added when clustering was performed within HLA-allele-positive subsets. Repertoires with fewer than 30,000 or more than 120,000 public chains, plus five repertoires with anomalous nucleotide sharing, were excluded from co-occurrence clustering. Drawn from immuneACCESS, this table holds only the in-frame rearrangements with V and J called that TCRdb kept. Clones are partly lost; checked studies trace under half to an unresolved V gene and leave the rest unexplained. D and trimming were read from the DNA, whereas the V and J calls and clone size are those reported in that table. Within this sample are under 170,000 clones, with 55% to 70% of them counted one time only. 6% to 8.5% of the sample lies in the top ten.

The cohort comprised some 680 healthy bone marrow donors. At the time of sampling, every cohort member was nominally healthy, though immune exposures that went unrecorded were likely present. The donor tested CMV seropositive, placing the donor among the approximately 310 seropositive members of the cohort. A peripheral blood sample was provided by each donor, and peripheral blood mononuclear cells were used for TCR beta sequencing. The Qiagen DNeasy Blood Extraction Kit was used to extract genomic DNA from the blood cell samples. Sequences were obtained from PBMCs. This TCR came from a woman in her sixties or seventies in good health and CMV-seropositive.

The bases are TGTGCCTGGAGTGTACAGGGGGTAGACTATGGCTACACCTTC. Protein translation: CAWSVQGVDYGYTF. The chain is assembled from TRBV30 and TRBJ1-2; 8 central bases correspond to TRBD1. Trimming leaves V shorter by 0 bases and J shorter by 3 bases, with the junction holding 3 bases beyond the gene matches. From cysteine to phenylalanine, the CDR3 is 14 amino acids long. Only the CDR3 part of the read is kept: 42 bases, read in frame from the first base. Reading the germline V gene (reference sequence) gives CDR1 GTSNPN and CDR2 SVGIG. The full variable domain, with segments outside the CDR3 supplied by the reference TRBV30 and TRBJ1-2 proteins, appears as SQTIHQWPATLVQPVGSPLSLECTVEGTSNPNLYWYRQAAGRGLQLLFYSVGIGQISSEVPQNLSASRPQDRQFILSSKKLLLSDSGFYLCAWSVQGVDYGYTFGSGTRLTVV.